This T cell receptor beta chain emerged from a study of metastatic and nonmetastatic thyroid tumors. Each patient came to thyroid surgery without any prior treatment (of any kind). The CDR3 extends over 16 amino acids. Looked up from germline, CDR1 is SGDLS and CDR2 is YYNGEE. The V gene lost 0 bases and the J gene lost 5 bases, with 15 bases spanning the gap. This clone was picked up a small number of times. This may arise from a read error, as a much more abundant clone is one base away. TCRdb used MiXCR to call clones anew from the PCR reads. Seen here are about 40,000 clones, 13% observed once, and the top ten hold over 7.5%.

The TCR comes from a female donor with papillary thyroid cancer or a benign thyroid nodule (not recorded which). Some clones in this sample may be carry-over from other donors' samples. The specimen was blood. The chain carries TRBV9 and TRBJ2-1, with D unclear. CDR3 in amino acids: CASSVGGVRFDNEQFF. CDR3 DNA: TGTGCCAGCAGCGTAGGTGGGGTGCGGTTCGACAATGAGCAGTTCTTC.